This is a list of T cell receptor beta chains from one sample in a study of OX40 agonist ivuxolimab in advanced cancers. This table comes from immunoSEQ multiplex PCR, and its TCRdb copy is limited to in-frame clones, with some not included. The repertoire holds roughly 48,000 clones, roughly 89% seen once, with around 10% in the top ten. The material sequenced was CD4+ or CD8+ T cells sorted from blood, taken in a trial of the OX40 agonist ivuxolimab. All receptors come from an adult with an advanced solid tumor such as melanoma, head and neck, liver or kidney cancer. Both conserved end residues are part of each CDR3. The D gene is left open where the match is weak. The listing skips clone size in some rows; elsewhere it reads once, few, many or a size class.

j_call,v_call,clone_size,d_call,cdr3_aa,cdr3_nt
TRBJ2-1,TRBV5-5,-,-,CASSLGVEQFF,TGTGCCAGCAGCTTGGGCGTAGAGCAGTTCTTC
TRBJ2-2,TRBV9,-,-,CASSPGRYGTGELFF,TGTGCCAGCAGCCCGGGGAGATACGGCACCGGGGAGCTGTTTTTT
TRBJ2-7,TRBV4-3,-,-,CASSPGRGTEYYEQYF,TGCGCCAGCAGCCCAGGGAGGGGGACAGAATACTACGAGCAGTACTTC
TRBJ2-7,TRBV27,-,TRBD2,CASSVTSGGAVKYEQYF,TGTGCCAGCAGTGTGACTAGCGGGGGGGCTGTTAAATACGAGCAGTACTTC
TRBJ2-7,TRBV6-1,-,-,CASSESSYEQYF,TGTGCCAGCAGTGAATCAAGCTACGAGCAGTACTTC
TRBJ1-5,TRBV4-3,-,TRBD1,CASSQEWEADRGRQPQHF,TGCGCCAGCAGCCAAGAGTGGGAGGCGGACAGGGGACGTCAGCCCCAGCATTTT
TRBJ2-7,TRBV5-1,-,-,CASSLVVGDYEQYF,TGCGCCAGCAGCTTGGTAGTCGGAGACTACGAGCAGTACTTC
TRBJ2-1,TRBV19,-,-,CASSIQGRSYNEQFF,TGTGCCAGTAGTATCCAGGGGCGCTCCTACAATGAGCAGTTCTTC
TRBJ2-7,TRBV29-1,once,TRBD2,CSVDGAGGSPSYEQYF,TGCAGCGTTGACGGAGCGGGAGGGTCCCCCTCCTACGAGCAGTACTTC
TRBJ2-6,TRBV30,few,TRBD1,CAWQGAAGANVLTF,TGTGCCTGGCAGGGGGCTGCTGGGGCCAACGTCCTGACTTTC
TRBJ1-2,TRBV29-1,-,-,CSVEDLTTYGYTF,TGCAGCGTTGAAGATCTTACTACCTATGGCTACACCTTC
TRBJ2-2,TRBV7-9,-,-,CASSLFVGTGELFF,TGTGCCAGCAGCTTATTTGTGGGCACCGGGGAGCTGTTTTTT
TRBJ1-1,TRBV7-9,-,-,CASSLGYTEAFF,TGTGCCAGCAGCTTAGGATACACTGAAGCTTTCTTT
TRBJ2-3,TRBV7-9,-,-,CASEGPLTDTQYF,TGTGCCAGCGAGGGGCCCCTCACAGATACGCAGTATTTT
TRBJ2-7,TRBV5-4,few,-,CASSLGDEQYF,TGTGCCAGCAGCTTGGGAGACGAGCAGTACTTC
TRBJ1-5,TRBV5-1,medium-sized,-,CASSLEDPSNQPQHF,TGCGCCAGCAGCTTGGAGGATCCGAGCAATCAGCCCCAGCATTTT
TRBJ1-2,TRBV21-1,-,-,CASIKGENYGYTF,TGTGCCAGCATCAAGGGGGAGAACTATGGCTACACCTTC
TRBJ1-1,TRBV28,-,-,CASSLGVGTEAFF,TGTGCCAGCAGTTTGGGAGTGGGGACTGAAGCTTTCTTT
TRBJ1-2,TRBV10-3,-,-,CAISDYRDTDYGYTF,TGTGCCATCAGTGATTACCGGGACACGGACTATGGCTACACCTTC
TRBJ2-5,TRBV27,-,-,CASGRETQYF,TGTGCCAGCGGACGAGAGACCCAGTACTTC
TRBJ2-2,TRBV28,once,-,CASSFHGTSNTGELFF,TGTGCCAGCAGTTTTCATGGGACTTCGAACACCGGGGAGCTGTTTTTT
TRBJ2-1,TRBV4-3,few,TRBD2,CASSQDGGGPYNEQFF,TGCGCCAGCAGCCAAGATGGCGGGGGGCCCTACAATGAGCAGTTCTTC
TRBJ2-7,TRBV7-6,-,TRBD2,CASSLGAGAGTSGNSYEQYF,TGTGCCAGCAGCTTAGGTGCCGGGGCCGGGACTAGCGGGAATTCCTACGAGCAGTACTTC
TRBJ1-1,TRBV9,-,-,CASSVDRAHTEAFF,TGTGCCAGCAGCGTAGACAGGGCACACACTGAAGCTTTCTTT
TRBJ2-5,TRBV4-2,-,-,CASSQETGAVFEGETQYF,TGTGCCAGCAGCCAAGAGACGGGAGCGGTCTTCGAGGGGGAGACCCAGTACTTC
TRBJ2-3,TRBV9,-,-,CASSVAGEMDTQYF,TGTGCCAGCAGCGTAGCTGGGGAAATGGATACGCAGTATTTT
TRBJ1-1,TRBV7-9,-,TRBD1,CASSLVQGASEAFF,TGTGCCAGCAGCTTAGTACAGGGGGCCTCTGAAGCTTTCTTT
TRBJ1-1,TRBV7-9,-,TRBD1,CASFTGGTEAFF,TGTGCCAGCTTTACAGGGGGCACTGAAGCTTTCTTT
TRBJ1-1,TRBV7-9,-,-,CASSQDPGWRHTEAFF,TGTGCCAGCAGCCAAGACCCAGGGTGGAGGCACACTGAAGCTTTCTTT